This note documents a single T cell receptor (beta chain) sequence. Sample treatment: approximately 18 received Ad26.COV2.S at low or high dose, single or two shots; roughly 5 received placebo; per-sample allocation not given. Following the first vaccine or placebo injection, samples were taken on day 63. Trimming left V 6 bases short and J 2 bases short, with 19 bases between. In germline, CDR1 is MDHEN, CDR2 SYDVKM. This CDR3 contains 16 residues. The protocol was immunoSEQ multiplex PCR, while the TCRdb copy is restricted to in-frame clones and leaves out a portion. The table has hundreds of thousands of clones, 80% to 90% seen once. This specimen comes from a study of Ad26.COV2.S vaccination and SARS-CoV-2 variants.

The gene calls are TRBV28 and TRBJ1-2; D is perhaps TRBD1 (5 bases). The origin of this receptor is a person between 18 and 59 years old who received the Ad26.COV2.S COVID-19 vaccine or a placebo. The specimen was peripheral blood, collected in a trial of Ad26.COV2.S vaccine versus placebo. The CDR3 DNA reads TGTGCCAGCAGATCCCCCGGGGCCCCCTACAACTATGGCTACACCTTC. Residues: CASRSPGAPYNYGYTF.